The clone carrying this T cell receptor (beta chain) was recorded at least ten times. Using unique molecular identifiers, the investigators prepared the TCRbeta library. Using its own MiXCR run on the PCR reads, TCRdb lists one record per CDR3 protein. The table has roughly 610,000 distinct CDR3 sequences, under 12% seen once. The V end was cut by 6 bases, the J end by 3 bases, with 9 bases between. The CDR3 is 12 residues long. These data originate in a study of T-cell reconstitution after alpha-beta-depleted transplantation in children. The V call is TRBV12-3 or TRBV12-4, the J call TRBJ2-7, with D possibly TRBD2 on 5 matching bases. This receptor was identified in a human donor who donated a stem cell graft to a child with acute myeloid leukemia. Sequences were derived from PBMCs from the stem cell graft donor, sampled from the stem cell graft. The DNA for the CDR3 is TGTGCCAGCAGCCGGAGCGGCTACGAGCAGTACTTC. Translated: CASSRSGYEQYF.